This TCR beta chain was found in a study of blood T cell repertoires in COVID-19. Study-level information: From T cells, B-cell-depleted T cells, or PBMCs came the material, which was cDNA or gDNA.

The germline gives CDR1 LGHDT, CDR2 YNNKEL (reference sequence). The CDR3 extends over 14 amino acids. Trimming left V 1 base short and J 3 bases short, with 10 bases between. The method was immunoSEQ multiplex PCR; TCRdb's version includes in-frame clones alone and lacks a portion of them. The sample lists hundreds of thousands of clones, more than 75% occurring once. This clone appeared once. The chain carries TRBV3-1 (or the pseudogene TRBV3-2) and TRBJ2-7, with a tentative D call TRBD2 (6 bases). The sample consisted of peripheral blood. This clonotype was obtained from a man between 70 and 80 years old with acute or convalescent COVID-19. The CDR3 is CASSQVPSVYEQYF. CDR3 nucleotide sequence: TGTGCCAGCAGCCAAGTCCCTAGCGTCTACGAGCAGTACTTC.